One and the same sample provided the 6 T cell receptor beta chains below, sequenced in a study of T cell repertoires in aging, cancer and after chemotherapy. TCR beta rearrangements were amplified from peripheral blood genomic DNA. Multiplex touch-down PCR with TRB-A/B primers amplified rearranged V-D-J TRB sequences. Using its own MiXCR run on the multiplex PCR reads, TCRdb lists one record per CDR3 protein. The sample lists 10,000 to 13,000 distinct CDR3 sequences, over 30% seen once, with 2.5% to 4% in the top ten. The sample taken for sequencing was blood. The source of these receptors is a human donor in good health.

The J gene is TRBJ2-7, the V gene TRBV15; D is uncertain. Deletions cut 2 bases from V and 2 bases from J, with 10 bases between. This CDR3 region has 14 residues. Germline CDR1 is LNHNV and CDR2 is YYDKDF (reference sequence). Here the CDR3 DNA reads TGTGCCACCAGCAGATTAGACCCCCCCTACGAGCAGTACTTC. Translated, it gives CATSRLDPPYEQYF. Looking up the rest from reference TRBV15 and TRBJ2-7 gives the full variable domain: DAMVIQNPRYQVTQFGKPVTLSCSQTLNHNVMYWYQQKSSQAPKLLFHYYDKDFNNEADTPDNFQSRRPNTSFCFLDIRSPGLGDTAMYLCATSRLDPPYEQYFGPGTRLTVT.

There are a few counts of this clonotype. The rearrangement links TRBV19 to TRBJ2-3, with D hard to call. V lost 8 bases and J lost 2, with 11 bases in between. Germline CDR1 LNHDA, CDR2 SQIVND (reference sequence). This CDR3 contains 13 residues. This chain's CDR3 is CASQLGYTDTQYF. The DNA for the CDR3 is TGTGCCAGTCAACTGGGATACACAGATACGCAGTATTTT.

In its sample, this clonotype was seen a few times. The chain employs TRBV10-3 and TRBJ1-6; D perhaps matches TRBD1 (6 bases). The V and J ends lost 2 bases and 7 bases respectively, with 12 bases between them. CDR3 size: 15 residues. Germline V gene lookup returns CDR1 ENHRY and CDR2 SYGVKD. CDR3: CAISEGQGINSPLHF. In DNA form, the CDR3 reads TGTGCCATCAGTGAGGGGCAGGGGATAAATTCACCCCTCCACTTT.

The chain has TRBV20-1 and TRBJ1-5; tentative D call: TRBD1 (5 bases). Germline CDR1 reads DFQATT; CDR2 reads SNEGSKA (reference sequence). The V gene lost 4 bases and the J gene lost 2 bases, with 9 bases spanning the gap. This CDR3 has 13 amino acids. CDR3: CSAKKGGNQPQHF. CDR3 bases: TGCAGTGCTAAAAAAGGGGGCAATCAGCCCCAGCATTTT.

By sample fraction, this clonotype is medium-sized. The chain couples TRBV6-5 to TRBJ1-6; possible D gene TRBD1, 5 bases. Germline-derived CDR1 and CDR2 are MNHEY and SVGAGI. The V and J ends lost 4 bases and 10 bases respectively, with 17 bases between them. The CDR3 loop spans 15 amino acids. The DNA of the CDR3 is TGTGCCAGCAGTTCTCCGACCCGGGGGAAATCACCCCTCCACTTT. This gives the protein CASSSPTRGKSPLHF.

Note on this clonotype: It may be a read error: a sequence one base away is much more abundant. The gene calls are TRBV18 and TRBJ2-7; D is unresolved. Between the trimmed V and J ends, which lost 3 bases and 1 base, there was a span of 10 bases. This CDR3 is 14 amino acids long. In germline, CDR1 is KGHSH, CDR2 LQKENI. The CDR3 bases are TGTGCCAGCTCACCTAAGGCTGCGTCCTACGAGCAGTACTTC. Translating it yields CASSPKAASYEQYF.